Sequencing of this T cell receptor beta chain was carried out in a study of tumor-infiltrating lymphocytes in localized non-small cell lung cancer. Repertoires were generated with immunoSEQ multiplex PCR, while TCRdb's copy carries only in-frame clones and drops some. The table lists 9,300 or so clones, about 80% of them singletons, with around 6% in the top ten. This CDR3 comprises 15 residues. CDR1 and CDR2 (germline): MNHEY, SMNVEV (reference sequence). Trimming took 1 base from V and 7 from J; bases not matched to a gene: 4. Material: uninvolved lung tissue not adjacent to the tumor. The clonotype comes from a human donor with non-small cell lung cancer. J is TRBJ1-5 and V is TRBV27; TRBD1 matches 10 bases. CDR3 nucleotides: TGTGCCAGCAGTTTATACGACAGGGGGCACCAGCCCCAGCATTTT. Amino acid sequence: CASSLYDRGHQPQHF.